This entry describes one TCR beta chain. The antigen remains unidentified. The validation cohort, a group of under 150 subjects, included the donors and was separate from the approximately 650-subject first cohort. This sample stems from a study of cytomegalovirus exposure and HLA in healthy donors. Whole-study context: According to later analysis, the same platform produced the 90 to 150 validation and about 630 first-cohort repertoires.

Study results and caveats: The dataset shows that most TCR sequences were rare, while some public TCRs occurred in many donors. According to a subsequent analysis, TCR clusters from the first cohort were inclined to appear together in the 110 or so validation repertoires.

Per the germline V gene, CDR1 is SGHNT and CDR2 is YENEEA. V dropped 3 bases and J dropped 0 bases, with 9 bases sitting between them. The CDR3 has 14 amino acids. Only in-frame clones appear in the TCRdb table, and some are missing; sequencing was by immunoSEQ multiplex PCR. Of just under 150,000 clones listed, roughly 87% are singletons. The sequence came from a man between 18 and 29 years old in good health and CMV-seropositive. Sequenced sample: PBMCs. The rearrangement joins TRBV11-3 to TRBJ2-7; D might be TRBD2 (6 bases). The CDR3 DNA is TGTGCCAGCAGCTTGGCGGGGCTCTCCTACGAGCAGTACTTC. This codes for CASSLAGLSYEQYF.